Following are 21 T cell receptor beta chains from one sample sequenced in a study of OX40 agonist ivuxolimab in advanced cancers. Clones were read by immunoSEQ multiplex PCR, and TCRdb kept only the in-frame ones, dropping some. The data show roughly 100,000 clones, 80% to 95% seen once. Source: CD4+ or CD8+ T cells sorted from blood, taken in a trial of the OX40 agonist ivuxolimab. The source of these receptors is an adult with an advanced solid tumor such as melanoma, head and neck, liver or kidney cancer.

The chain recombines TRBV5-1 with TRBJ2-6, with 9 bases identical to TRBD1. The CDR3 loop spans 18 amino acids. V shed 2 bases, J shed 0 bases, and the junction held 6 bases outside the gene matches. Germline CDR1 is SGHRS and CDR2 is YFSETQ. The CDR3: CASSLRQGGSSGANVLTF. CDR3 coding DNA: TGCGCCAGCAGCTTACGACAGGGGGGGTCCTCTGGGGCCAACGTCCTGACTTTC.

The V gene is TRBV28, the J gene TRBJ2-1; D uncertain. The V and J ends lost 2 bases and 4 bases respectively, with 6 bases between them. This CDR3 has 13 amino acids. Germline values: CDR1 MDHEN, CDR2 SYDVKM. CDR3 loop: CASSLGVYNEQFF. In nucleotides, the CDR3 is TGTGCCAGCAGTTTAGGGGTGTACAATGAGCAGTTCTTC.

Here the CDR3 DNA reads TGTGCCTGCAACGCGGGCTGGGAGAACACTGAAGCTTTCTTT. Amino acids: CACNAGWENTEAFF. The genes are TRBV6-5 and TRBJ1-1; no clear D gene. CDR3 length: 14 amino acids. Germline CDR1 reads MNHEY; CDR2 reads SVGAGI. V lost 11 bases to trimming and J lost 1 base, with 17 bases between them.

The V gene is TRBV28, the J gene TRBJ1-2, with 7 bases that match TRBD1. Germline V gives CDR1 MDHEN, CDR2 SYDVKM. Trimming cost V 5 bases and J 3 bases; bases outside gene matches: 9. The CDR3 covers 15 residues. In DNA form, the CDR3 reads TGTGCCAGCAGTCAGTACAGGGGTTCTTACTATGGCTACACCTTC. Translation: CASSQYRGSYYGYTF.

CDR3 sequence (DNA): TGCGCCAGCAGCCTCGGGACCAAAGAGACCCAGTACTTC. It translates to CASSLGTKETQYF. The genes are TRBV5-1 and TRBJ2-5; D is tentatively TRBD1 or TRBD2 (5 bases each). The CDR3 spans 13 residues. Germline CDR1 reads SGHRS; CDR2 reads YFSETQ. Trimming shortened V by 4 bases and J by 3 bases, and 10 bases separated the two germline ends. Complete variable domain (other parts from reference TRBV5-1 and TRBJ2-5): KAGVTQTPRYLIKTRGQQVTLSCSPISGHRSVSWYQQTPGQGLQFLFEYFSETQRNKGNFPGRFSGRQFSNSRSEMNVSTLELGDSALYLCASSLGTKETQYFGPGTRLLVL.

This clone showed up just once. The chain has TRBV4-3 and TRBJ1-4; TRBD1 aligns across 9 bases. V lost 4 bases and J lost 10; bases outside the gene matches: 10. CDR1 and CDR2 (germline): LGHNA, YSLEER. The CDR3 runs 15 residues. CDR3 in DNA: TGCGCCAGCAGCCCTGGGGACAGGGACGAGGTAAAACTGTTTTTT. Translating gives CASSPGDRDEVKLFF.

This rearrangement joins TRBV18 to TRBJ2-3; 10 bases fit TRBD2. The CDR3 length is 21 residues. Germline loops: CDR1 KGHSH, CDR2 LQKENI. The trim removed 2 bases at V and 0 bases at J, leaving 17 bases unmatched. The CDR3 reads CASSPSRVGGLAYTSTDTQYF. CDR3 bases: TGTGCCAGCTCACCATCTCGAGTGGGGGGACTAGCGTATACTAGCACAGATACGCAGTATTTT.

This chain connects TRBV14 to TRBJ2-5; the D is unclear. Trimming left V 2 bases short and J 1 base short, with 5 bases between. The CDR3 length is 13 residues. CDR1 and CDR2 (germline): SGHDN, FVKESK. The CDR3 nucleotides are TGTGCCAGCAGCCAATCCGGCCAAGAGACCCAGTACTTC. Its protein product is CASSQSGQETQYF.

This clone was observed once. The V call is TRBV5-1, the J call TRBJ2-5, with 7 bases lining up with TRBD1. Germline CDR1 reads SGHRS; CDR2 reads YFSETQ. Trimming at V came to 1 base and at J to 8 bases, leaving 11 bases not matched to a gene. The CDR3 covers 15 residues. The CDR3 loop reads CASSLIRGDSETQYF. Here the CDR3 DNA reads TGCGCCAGCAGCTTGATCAGAGGGGACAGCGAAACCCAGTACTTC.

The rearrangement links TRBV2 to TRBJ1-3, with D unclear. With 6 bases removed from V and 0 bases from J, the gap between germline ends came to 9 bases. The CDR3 has 14 residues. Germline V gene lookup returns CDR1 SNHLY and CDR2 FYNNEI. In nucleotides, the CDR3 is TGTGCCAGCAGGGCGGACTACTCTGGAAACACCATATATTTT. It is translated as CASRADYSGNTIYF.

This chain links TRBV7-2 with TRBJ2-1; D may be TRBD2 (6 bases). Trimming took 2 bases from V and 11 from J, leaving 10 bases between them. The CDR3 is made up of 12 amino acids. CDR1 is SGHTA, CDR2 FQGNSA, per germline. The DNA of the CDR3 is TGTGCCAGCAGCTTATCCGGGACTCAGCAGTTCTTC. This codes for CASSLSGTQQFF. Full variable domain (outside the CDR3, taken from reference TRBV7-2 and TRBJ2-1): GAGVSQSPSNKVTEKGKDVELRCDPISGHTALYWYRQSLGQGLEFLIYFQGNSAPDKSGLPSDRFSAERTGGSVSTLTIQRTQQEDSAVYLCASSLSGTQQFFGPGTRLTVL.

Only a few counts were recorded for this clone. The chain links TRBV19 to TRBJ1-1; perhaps TRBD1 as D (5 bases). The CDR3 length is 13 residues. The germline gives CDR1 LNHDA, CDR2 SQIVND (reference sequence). V was clipped by 6 bases and J by 7 bases, with 15 bases between them. CDR3 region: CASRAKGRGEAFF. The DNA of the CDR3 is TGTGCCAGTAGGGCCAAGGGAAGGGGTGAAGCTTTCTTT.

The J gene is TRBJ2-7, the V gene TRBV18; the D gene is possibly TRBD1 (5 bases). Germline V gene lookup returns CDR1 KGHSH and CDR2 LQKENI. V lost 3 bases and J lost 0, with 12 bases in between. The CDR3 sequence is 15 residues long. CDR3 region: CASSPLGQNSYEQYF. The CDR3 DNA reads TGTGCCAGCTCACCCCTTGGACAAAACTCCTACGAGCAGTACTTC.

This clone was observed a single time. This chain uses TRBV6-6 with TRBJ2-1, with D unclear. V was pared by 7 bases and J by 10 bases, with 20 bases between. CDR1 MNHNY and CDR2 SVGAGI come from the germline V gene (reference sequence). The CDR3 totals 14 residues. This CDR3 reads CASNISATQGEQFF. The CDR3 DNA reads as TGTGCCAGCAACATCAGCGCGACCCAAGGAGAGCAGTTCTTC.

This rearrangement joins TRBV18 to TRBJ2-7; 7 bases map to TRBD2. In germline, CDR1 is KGHSH, CDR2 LQKENI. The CDR3 loop spans 14 amino acids. With V trimmed by 1 base and J by 3 bases, 3 bases remained unmatched. The CDR3 loop is CASSPRAGDYEQYF. CDR3 bases: TGTGCCAGCTCACCACGGGCGGGGGACTACGAGCAGTACTTC. Full variable domain (outside the CDR3, taken from reference TRBV18 and TRBJ2-7): NAGVMQNPRHLVRRRGQEARLRCSPMKGHSHVYWYRQLPEEGLKFMVYLQKENIIDESGMPKERFSAEFPKEGPSILRIQQVVRGDSAAYFCASSPRAGDYEQYFGPGTRLTVT.

This sequence joins TRBV10-3 and TRBJ2-2; 10 bases agree with TRBD2. CDR1 and CDR2 (germline): ENHRY, SYGVKD. The CDR3 loop spans 15 amino acids. V shed 6 bases and J 1 base; nucleotides not matched to a gene: 2. For the CDR3, the DNA is TGTGCCATCAGGGGGACTAGCGAGAACACCGGGGAGCTGTTTTTT. This encodes CAIRGTSENTGELFF.

This chain joins TRBV5-1 and TRBJ1-3; tentative D call: TRBD1 (5 bases). Trimming stripped 1 base from V and 3 bases from J, with 11 bases between. Germline V gives CDR1 SGHRS, CDR2 YFSETQ. The CDR3 totals 15 residues. The CDR3 region has the DNA TGCGCCAGCAGCTTGCGGGGGGACGATGGAAACACCATATATTTT. It translates to CASSLRGDDGNTIYF.

The chain links TRBV4-2 to TRBJ2-5; D is unclear. The CDR3 is 13 residues long. V was clipped by 0 bases and J by 5 bases, with 7 bases between them. CDR1 is LGHNA and CDR2 is YNFKEQ in the germline V gene. CDR3 sequence reads: CASSQDVRETQYF. Written as DNA, the CDR3 is TGTGCCAGCAGCCAAGATGTAAGGGAGACCCAGTACTTC.

The chain couples TRBV6-1 to TRBJ2-7, with unresolved D. V lost 7 bases, J lost 2 bases, and 6 bases lay in between. The CDR3 runs to 11 residues. Looked up from germline, CDR1 is MNHNS and CDR2 is SASEGT. CDR3 amino acids: CASTMTYEQYF. The CDR3 bases are TGTGCCAGCACTATGACCTACGAGCAGTACTTC.

CDR3 protein: CASSLVTGGNQPQHF. As DNA, the CDR3 is TGTGCCAGCAGCTTAGTAACGGGAGGCAATCAGCCCCAGCATTTT. The gene calls are TRBV11-2 and TRBJ1-5; no firm D call. This CDR3 comprises 15 residues. With 1 base removed from V and 2 bases from J, the gap between germline ends came to 9 bases. Germline-derived CDR1 and CDR2 are SGHAT and FQNNGV.

CDR3 in amino acids: CASSLVAGQDGYTF. The CDR3, as DNA: TGCGCCAGCAGCTTGGTCGCAGGGCAAGATGGCTACACCTTC. The chain carries TRBV5-1 and TRBJ1-2; D is perhaps TRBD1 (5 bases). CDR3 size: 14 residues. Per the germline V gene, CDR1 is SGHRS and CDR2 is YFSETQ. Trimming took 0 bases from V and 6 from J, leaving 12 bases between them. Drawing the rest from reference TRBV5-1 and TRBJ1-2, the complete variable domain is KAGVTQTPRYLIKTRGQQVTLSCSPISGHRSVSWYQQTPGQGLQFLFEYFSETQRNKGNFPGRFSGRQFSNSRSEMNVSTLELGDSALYLCASSLVAGQDGYTFGSGTRLTVV.